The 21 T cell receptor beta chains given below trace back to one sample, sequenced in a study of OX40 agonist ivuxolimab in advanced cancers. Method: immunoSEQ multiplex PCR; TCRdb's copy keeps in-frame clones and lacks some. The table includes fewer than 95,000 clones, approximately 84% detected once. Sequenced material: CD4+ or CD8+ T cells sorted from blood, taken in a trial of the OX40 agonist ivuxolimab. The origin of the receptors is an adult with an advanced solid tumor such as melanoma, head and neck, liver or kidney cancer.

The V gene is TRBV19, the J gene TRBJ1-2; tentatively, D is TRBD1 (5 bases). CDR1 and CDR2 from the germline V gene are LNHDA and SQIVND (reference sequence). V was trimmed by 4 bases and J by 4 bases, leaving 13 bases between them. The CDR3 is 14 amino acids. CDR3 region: CASSTDSRGYGYTF. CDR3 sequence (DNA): TGTGCCAGTAGTACCGACAGCCGAGGCTATGGCTACACCTTC.

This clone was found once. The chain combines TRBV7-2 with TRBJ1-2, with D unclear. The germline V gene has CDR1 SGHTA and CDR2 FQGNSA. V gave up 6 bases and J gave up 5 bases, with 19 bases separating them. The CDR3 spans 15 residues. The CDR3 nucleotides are TGTGCCAGCAGTCGTGGGGTCAGCTTTGGGTATGGCTACACCTTC. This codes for CASSRGVSFGYGYTF.

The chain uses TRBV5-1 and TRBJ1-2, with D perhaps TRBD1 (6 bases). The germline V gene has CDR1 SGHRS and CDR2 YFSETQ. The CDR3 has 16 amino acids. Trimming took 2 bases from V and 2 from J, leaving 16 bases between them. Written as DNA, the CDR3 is TGCGCCAGCAGCTTTGGGGCGCCAGGGGTGAACTATGGCTACACCTTC. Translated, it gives CASSFGAPGVNYGYTF.

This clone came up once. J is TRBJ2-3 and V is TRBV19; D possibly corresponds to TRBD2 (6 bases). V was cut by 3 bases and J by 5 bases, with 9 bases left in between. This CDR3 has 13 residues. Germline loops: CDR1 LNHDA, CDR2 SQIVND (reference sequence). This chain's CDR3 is CASSIQGGDTQYF. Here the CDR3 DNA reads TGTGCCAGTAGTATCCAGGGAGGAGATACGCAGTATTTT.

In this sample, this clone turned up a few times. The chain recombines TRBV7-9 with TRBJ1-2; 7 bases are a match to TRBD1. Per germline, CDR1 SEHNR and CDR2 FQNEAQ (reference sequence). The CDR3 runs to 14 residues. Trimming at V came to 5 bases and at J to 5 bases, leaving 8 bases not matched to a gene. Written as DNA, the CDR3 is TGTGCCAGCAGCCCAGAACAGGGGAGTTATGGCTACACCTTC. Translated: CASSPEQGSYGYTF.

The DNA of the CDR3 is TGCAGCGTTGAATCCGGGGGTTCGGGCTACACCTTC. Its protein product is CSVESGGSGYTF. V gene TRBV29-1 combines with J gene TRBJ1-2, with D perhaps matching TRBD1 (5 bases). V was shortened by 2 bases and J by 8 bases, with 12 bases between the two germline ends. The V gene's germline CDR1 is SQVTM and CDR2 ANQGSEA. This CDR3 comprises 12 residues.

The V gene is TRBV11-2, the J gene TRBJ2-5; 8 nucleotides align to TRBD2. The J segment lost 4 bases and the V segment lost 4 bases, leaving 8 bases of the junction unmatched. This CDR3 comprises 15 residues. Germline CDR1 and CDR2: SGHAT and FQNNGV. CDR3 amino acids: CASSSAGGGIETQYF. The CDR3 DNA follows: TGTGCCAGCAGCTCCGCCGGGGGGGGCATAGAGACCCAGTACTTC.

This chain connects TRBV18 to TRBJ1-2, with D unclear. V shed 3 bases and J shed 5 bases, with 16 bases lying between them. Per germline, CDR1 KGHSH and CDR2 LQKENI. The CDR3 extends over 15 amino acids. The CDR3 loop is CASSPSSDPLYGYTF. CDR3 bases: TGTGCCAGCTCACCCTCCAGTGACCCGCTTTATGGCTACACCTTC.

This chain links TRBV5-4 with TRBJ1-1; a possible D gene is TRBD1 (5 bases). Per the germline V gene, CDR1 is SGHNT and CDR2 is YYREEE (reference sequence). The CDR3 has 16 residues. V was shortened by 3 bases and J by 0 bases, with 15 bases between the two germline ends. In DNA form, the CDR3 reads TGTGCCAGCAGCTCCAAACCCCCAGGGATGAACACTGAAGCTTTCTTT. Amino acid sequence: CASSSKPPGMNTEAFF.

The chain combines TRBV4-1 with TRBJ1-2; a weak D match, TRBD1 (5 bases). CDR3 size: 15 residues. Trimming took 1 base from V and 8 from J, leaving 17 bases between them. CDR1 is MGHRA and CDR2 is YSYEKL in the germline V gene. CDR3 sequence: CASSQGPLGVRGYTF. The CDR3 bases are TGCGCCAGCAGCCAAGGGCCCTTAGGGGTTCGGGGCTACACCTTC.

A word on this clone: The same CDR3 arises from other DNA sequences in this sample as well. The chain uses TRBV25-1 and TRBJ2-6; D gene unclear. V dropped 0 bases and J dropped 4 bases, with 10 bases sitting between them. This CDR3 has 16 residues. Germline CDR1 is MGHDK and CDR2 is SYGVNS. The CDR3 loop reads CASSEYGRRGANVLTF. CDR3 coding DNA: TGTGCCAGCAGTGAATACGGGCGTCGGGGGGCCAACGTCCTGACTTTC.

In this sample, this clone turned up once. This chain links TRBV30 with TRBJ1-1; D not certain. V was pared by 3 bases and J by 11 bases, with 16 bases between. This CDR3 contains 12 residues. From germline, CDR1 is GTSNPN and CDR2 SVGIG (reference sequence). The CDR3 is CAWSSGALWAFF. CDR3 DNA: TGTGCCTGGAGCTCAGGAGCCCTCTGGGCTTTCTTT.

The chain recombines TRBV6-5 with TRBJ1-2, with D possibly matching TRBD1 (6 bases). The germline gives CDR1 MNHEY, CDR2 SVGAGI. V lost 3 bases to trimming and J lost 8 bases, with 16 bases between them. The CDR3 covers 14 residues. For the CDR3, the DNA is TGTGCCAGCAGTTATTACGACAGGTCTTGGGGCTACACCTTC. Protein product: CASSYYDRSWGYTF.

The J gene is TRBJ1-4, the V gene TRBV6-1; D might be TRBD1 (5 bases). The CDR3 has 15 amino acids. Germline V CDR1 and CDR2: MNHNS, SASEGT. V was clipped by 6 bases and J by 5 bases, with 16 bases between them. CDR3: CASRLTTAVNEKLFF. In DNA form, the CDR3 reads TGTGCCAGCAGGCTGACGACAGCAGTAAATGAAAAACTGTTTTTT.

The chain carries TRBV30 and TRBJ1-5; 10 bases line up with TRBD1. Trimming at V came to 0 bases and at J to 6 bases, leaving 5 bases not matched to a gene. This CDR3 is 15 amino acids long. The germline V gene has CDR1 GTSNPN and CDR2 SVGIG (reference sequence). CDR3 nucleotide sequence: TGTGCCTGGAGTGTAGGGGGGACAGGGGCTCAGCCCCAGCATTTT. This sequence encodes CAWSVGGTGAQPQHF.

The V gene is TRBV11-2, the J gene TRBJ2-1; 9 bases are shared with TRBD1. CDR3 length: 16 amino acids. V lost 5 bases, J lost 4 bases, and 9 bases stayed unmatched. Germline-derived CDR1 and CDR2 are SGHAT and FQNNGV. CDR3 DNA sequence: TGTGCCAGCAGCCTAGCCGGGACAGGGAGTTACAATGAGCAGTTCTTC. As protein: CASSLAGTGSYNEQFF.

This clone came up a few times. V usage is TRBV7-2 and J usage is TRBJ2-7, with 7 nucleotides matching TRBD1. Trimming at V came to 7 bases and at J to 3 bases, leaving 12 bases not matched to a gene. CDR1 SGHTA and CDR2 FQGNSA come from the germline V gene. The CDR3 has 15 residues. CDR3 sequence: CASTLHGGQFYEQYF. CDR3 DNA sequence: TGTGCCAGCACCCTCCATGGGGGACAGTTCTACGAGCAGTACTTC.

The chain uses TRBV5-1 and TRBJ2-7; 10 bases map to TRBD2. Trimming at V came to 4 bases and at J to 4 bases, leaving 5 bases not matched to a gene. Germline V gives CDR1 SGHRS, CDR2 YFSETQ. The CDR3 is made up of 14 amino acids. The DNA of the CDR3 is TGCGCCAGCAGCCCTTTGACTAGCGGGTACGAGCAGTACTTC. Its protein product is CASSPLTSGYEQYF. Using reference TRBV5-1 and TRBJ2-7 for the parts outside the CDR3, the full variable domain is KAGVTQTPRYLIKTRGQQVTLSCSPISGHRSVSWYQQTPGQGLQFLFEYFSETQRNKGNFPGRFSGRQFSNSRSEMNVSTLELGDSALYLCASSPLTSGYEQYFGPGTRLTVT.

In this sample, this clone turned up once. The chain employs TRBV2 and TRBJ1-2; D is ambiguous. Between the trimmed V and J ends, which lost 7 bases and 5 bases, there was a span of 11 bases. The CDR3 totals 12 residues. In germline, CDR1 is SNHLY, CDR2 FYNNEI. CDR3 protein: CASTLEGYGYTF. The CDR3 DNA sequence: TGTGCCAGCACCCTGGAAGGATATGGCTACACCTTC. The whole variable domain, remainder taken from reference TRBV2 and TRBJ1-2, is EPEVTQTPSHQVTQMGQEVILRCVPISNHLYFYWYRQILGQKVEFLVSFYNNEISEKSEIFDDQFSVERPDGSNFTLKIRSTKLEDSAMYFCASTLEGYGYTFGSGTRLTVV.

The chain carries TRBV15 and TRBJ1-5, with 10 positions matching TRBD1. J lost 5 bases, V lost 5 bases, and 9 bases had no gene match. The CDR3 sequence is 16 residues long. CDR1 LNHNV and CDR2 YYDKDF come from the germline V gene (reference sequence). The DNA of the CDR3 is TGTGCCACCAGCCGACGGCGGACAGGGGGAGATCAGCCCCAGCATTTT. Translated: CATSRRRTGGDQPQHF.

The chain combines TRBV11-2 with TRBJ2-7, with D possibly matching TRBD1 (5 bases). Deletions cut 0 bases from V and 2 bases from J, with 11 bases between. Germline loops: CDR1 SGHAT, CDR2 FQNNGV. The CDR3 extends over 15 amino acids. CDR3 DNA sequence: TGTGCCAGCAGCTTAGAAGGGGTGAAAACCTACGAGCAGTACTTC. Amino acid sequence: CASSLEGVKTYEQYF.